The clone carrying this T cell receptor beta chain was observed a few times. This sample is drawn from a study of response to subunit inactivated influenza vaccine. This CDR3 comprises 17 residues. The V and J ends lost 4 bases and 2 bases, in that order; junction bases with no gene match: 1. From germline, CDR1 is KGHDR and CDR2 SFDVKD. MiXCR was run by TCRdb on the RT-PCR reads, yielding one entry per CDR3 protein. The table includes hundreds of thousands of distinct CDR3 sequences, around 11% detected once. These data also featured in a second study, about T cells expressing NK-cell markers. This second study notes: Production of TCR beta cDNA relied on 5'RACE template switching with UMIs. For several experiments, T cell sorting was restricted to the alpha-beta TCR population by means of an anti-gamma-delta TCR antibody. As a fraction of CD8+ T cells, dominant NKG2C+ clonotypes reached roughly 1.0-7.5% in over 5 donors. Similarly, these clonotypes led the CD3+CD56-NKG2C+ fraction as well in a few donors.

V and J are TRBV24-1 and TRBJ2-4, with 16 bases lining up with TRBD2. The sequence was obtained from a man aged 50 to 59 who received an inactivated influenza vaccine. The specimen comprised PBMCs from blood, sampled on the day of vaccination. CDR3 sequence (DNA): TGTGCCACCAGTGAGGGACTAGCGGGAGGGACCAAAAACATTCAGTACTTC. Amino acid sequence: CATSEGLAGGTKNIQYF.